What follows are 14 T cell receptor beta chains derived from one specimen sequenced in a study of post-analysis software for immune sequencing data. Overall study findings and caveats: Roughly five TRBV segments appeared more often in patients than in controls, and TRBV5-6, TRBV5-1 and TRBV20-1 were among these.

These receptors have no identified antigens. TCR beta cDNA libraries included unique molecular identifiers. TCRdb itself ran the PCR reads through MiXCR, one entry per CDR3 protein. The sample shows fewer than 550,000 distinct CDR3 sequences, roughly 34% of them seen only once. The specimen sequenced was blood. These receptors were obtained from a girl aged 2-17 years with multiple sclerosis.

The CDR3 bases are TGTGCCAGCAGCTTGGGACAGGGGGCAGGCCAGCCCCAGCATTTT. This gives the protein CASSLGQGAGQPQHF. The rearrangement joins TRBV7-9 to TRBJ1-5; 12 bases match TRBD1. The junction had 4 bases not matched to a gene; V was cut back by 3 bases and J by 7 bases. The germline V gene has CDR1 SEHNR and CDR2 FQNEAQ (reference sequence). This CDR3 contains 15 residues.

J is TRBJ1-4 and V is TRBV3-1; D remains ambiguous. The V end lost 2 bases, the J end lost 0 bases, and 7 bases lay between the germline ends. In germline, CDR1 is LGHDT, CDR2 YNNKEL (reference sequence). The CDR3 covers 15 residues. CDR3 nucleotides: TGTGCCAGCAGCCAAACCTCCTCAACTAATGAAAAACTGTTTTTT. This translates into CASSQTSSTNEKLFF.

This clonotype was counted once. The chain is built from TRBV12-3 or TRBV12-4 and TRBJ2-5; D is unclear. The V end lost 5 bases, the J end lost 5 bases, and 12 bases lay between the germline ends. The length of the CDR3 is 13 residues. The CDR3 sequence is CASSDTAEETQYF. Written as DNA, the CDR3 is TGTGCCAGCAGTGACACGGCCGAGGAGACCCAGTACTTC.

This clonotype was seen more than once but under ten times. The rearrangement links TRBV12-3 or TRBV12-4 to TRBJ2-3; tentatively, D is TRBD1 or TRBD2 (5 bases each). This CDR3 has 15 amino acids. V dropped 5 bases and J dropped 1 base, with 13 bases sitting between them. CDR3 sequence: CASSPGTVGTDTQYF. The DNA of the CDR3 is TGTGCCAGCAGTCCAGGGACGGTCGGCACAGATACGCAGTATTTT.

V and J are TRBV5-1 and TRBJ1-1; tentatively, D is TRBD1 (5 bases). The germline V and J ends were trimmed by 3 bases and 2 bases, with 17 bases remaining between them. This CDR3 has 16 residues. Germline V gene data show CDR1 as SGHRS and CDR2 as YFSETQ. DNA for the CDR3: TGCGCCAGCAGCTGGGGCCCGGGGGGAACCAACACTGAAGCTTTCTTT. Its translation is CASSWGPGGTNTEAFF.

This clonotype showed up just once. The chain is built from TRBV20-1 and TRBJ2-3; tentatively, D is TRBD1 (5 bases). The CDR3 covers 14 residues. Trimming left V 5 bases short and J 4 bases short, with 16 bases between. CDR1 is DFQATT and CDR2 is SNEGSKA in the germline V gene (reference sequence). CDR3 loop: CSAGGSLGADTQYF. The CDR3 DNA reads TGCAGTGCTGGTGGGTCCTTAGGGGCAGATACGCAGTATTTT.

CDR3 sequence: CASSLYPPTDTQYF. CDR3 DNA sequence: TGTGCCAGCAGCTTATATCCCCCTACAGATACGCAGTATTTT. J is TRBJ2-3 and V is TRBV11-2; D gene unclear. CDR1 SGHAT and CDR2 FQNNGV come from the germline V gene. The CDR3 is 14 amino acids. Between the trimmed V and J ends, which lost 2 bases and 3 bases, there was a span of 9 bases. Combining the CDR3 with reference TRBV11-2 and TRBJ2-3 gives the whole variable domain EAGVAQSPRYKIIEKRQSVAFWCNPISGHATLYWYQQILGQGPKLLIQFQNNGVVDDSQLPKDRFSAERLKGVDSTLKIQPAKLEDSAVYLCASSLYPPTDTQYFGPGTRLTVL.

The chain uses TRBV20-1 and TRBJ2-7, with 9 positions matching TRBD1. CDR1 is DFQATT and CDR2 is SNEGSKA in the germline V gene (reference sequence). Germline trimming cut 2 bases from V and 5 bases from J; bases unmatched to any gene: 7. CDR3 size: 14 residues. In DNA form, the CDR3 reads TGCAGTGCTAGACCCCCGACAGGGGGGGACGAGCAGTACTTC. Its translation is CSARPPTGGDEQYF.

There are a few counts of this clonotype. This chain links TRBV4-1 with TRBJ2-7, with a tentative D call TRBD1 (6 bases). The length of the CDR3 is 15 residues. Trimming shortened V by 0 bases and J by 2 bases, and 11 bases separated the two germline ends. Germline lookup yields CDR1 MGHRA and CDR2 YSYEKL. CDR3 in amino acids: CASSQEEQGAYEQYF. As DNA, the CDR3 is TGCGCCAGCAGCCAAGAAGAACAGGGAGCCTACGAGCAGTACTTC.

Ten or more counts support this clonotype. This chain links TRBV5-1 with TRBJ2-5; D may be TRBD1 (6 bases). The germline V and J ends were trimmed by 3 bases and 5 bases, with 11 bases remaining between them. The CDR3 totals 13 residues. The V gene's germline CDR1 is SGHRS and CDR2 YFSETQ. The CDR3 loop is CASSSTGLETQYF. CDR3 DNA sequence: TGCGCCAGCAGCTCTACAGGGCTGGAGACCCAGTACTTC.

The chain joins TRBV20-1 to TRBJ1-5; no clear D. Trimming stripped 0 bases from V and 3 bases from J, with 12 bases between. The CDR3 consists of 15 residues. Germline-derived CDR1 and CDR2 are DFQATT and SNEGSKA (reference sequence). Written as DNA, the CDR3 is TGCAGTGCTAGAGAGTCCAGAGCCATCAATCAGCCCCAGCATTTT. Residues: CSARESRAINQPQHF.

This rearrangement joins TRBV7-2 to TRBJ2-7; a weak D match, TRBD2 (6 bases). V was trimmed by 3 bases and J by 10 bases, leaving 16 bases between them. CDR1 and CDR2 from the germline V gene are SGHTA and FQGNSA. This CDR3 is built from 13 residues. The CDR3 region has the DNA TGTGCCAGCAGCTTGTCTCCACGCGGGGTCCAGTACTTC. Its protein is CASSLSPRGVQYF.

The V gene is TRBV12-3 or TRBV12-4, the J gene TRBJ1-6, with TRBD1 identical over 9 bases. The junction had 3 bases not matched to a gene; V was cut back by 6 bases and J by 9 bases. This CDR3 contains 13 residues. The DNA for the CDR3 is TGTGCCAGCAGGGGGACAGGGTCTTCACCCCTCCACTTT. As protein: CASRGTGSSPLHF.

This clonotype was seen only a few times. The chain couples TRBV7-3 to TRBJ2-1; D may be TRBD1 (6 bases). The V gene's germline CDR1 is SGHTA and CDR2 FQGTGA. Trimming stripped 3 bases from V and 7 bases from J, with 16 bases between. The CDR3 is 15 residues long. CDR3 nucleotides: TGTGCCAGCAGCTTTTCCAGGGGCTTAGGGAATGAGCAGTTCTTC. Its protein is CASSFSRGLGNEQFF.